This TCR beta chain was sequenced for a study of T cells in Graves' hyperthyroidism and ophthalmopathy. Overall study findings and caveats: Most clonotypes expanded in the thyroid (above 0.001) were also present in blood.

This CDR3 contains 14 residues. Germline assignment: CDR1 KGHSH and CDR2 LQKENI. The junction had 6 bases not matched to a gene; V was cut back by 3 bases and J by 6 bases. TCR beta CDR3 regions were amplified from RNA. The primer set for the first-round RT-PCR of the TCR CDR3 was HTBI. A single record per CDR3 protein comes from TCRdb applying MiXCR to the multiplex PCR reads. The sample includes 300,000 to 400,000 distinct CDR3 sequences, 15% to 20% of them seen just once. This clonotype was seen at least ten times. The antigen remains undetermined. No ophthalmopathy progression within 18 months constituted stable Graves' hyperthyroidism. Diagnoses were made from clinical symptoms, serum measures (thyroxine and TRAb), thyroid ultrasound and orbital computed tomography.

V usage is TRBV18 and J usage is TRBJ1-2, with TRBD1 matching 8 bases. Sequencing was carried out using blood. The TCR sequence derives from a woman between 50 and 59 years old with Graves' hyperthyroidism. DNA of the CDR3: TGTGCCAGCTCACCTTCGACAGGGGAAGATGGCTACACCTTC. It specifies CASSPSTGEDGYTF.